The 25 T cell receptor beta chains reported below all come from one sample, sequenced in a study of cytomegalovirus exposure and HLA in healthy donors. The PCR contained 60 Vbeta and 13 Jbeta primers. Clones were sequenced by immunoSEQ multiplex PCR, and TCRdb holds only the in-frame ones, with some missing. This table holds about 190,000 clones, around 82% found once. The sequencing input was PBMCs. These TCRs come from a boy aged 5-17 years in good health and CMV-seronegative.

The chain links TRBV5-4 to TRBJ2-5; 7 bases are shared with TRBD1. Germline V lookup: CDR1 SGHNT, CDR2 YYREEE (reference sequence). V lost 4 bases to trimming and J lost 3 bases; unmatched junction nucleotides: 9. This CDR3 contains 15 residues. CDR3 DNA sequence: TGTGCCAGCAGCAACCTTGGGACAGTTAAAGAGACCCAGTACTTC. This sequence encodes CASSNLGTVKETQYF.

The CDR3 loop reads CASSGPRLYGYTF. CDR3 bases: TGTGCCAGCAGTGGGCCCAGGCTCTATGGCTACACCTTC. The chain combines TRBV27 with TRBJ1-2; no definite D call. The V gene lost 5 bases and the J gene lost 4 bases, with 11 bases spanning the gap. The CDR3 totals 13 residues. Per germline, CDR1 MNHEY and CDR2 SMNVEV (reference sequence).

The count of this clone is one. This chain links TRBV5-5 with TRBJ2-7; 11 nucleotides agree with TRBD2. Germline V gene data show CDR1 as SGHKS and CDR2 as YYEKEE (reference sequence). The V segment lost 2 bases and the J segment 2 bases; nucleotides outside the gene matches: 9. The CDR3 loop spans 17 amino acids. CDR3 amino acids: CASSFYPTSGITYEQYF. In nucleotides, the CDR3 is TGTGCCAGCAGCTTTTACCCGACTAGCGGGATTACCTACGAGCAGTACTTC.

The chain joins TRBV5-5 to TRBJ1-1; 11 positions agree with TRBD1. The CDR3 spans 15 residues. Germline V lookup: CDR1 SGHKS, CDR2 YYEKEE (reference sequence). With 5 bases clipped from V and 5 bases from J, the junction kept 8 bases outside the gene matches. DNA for the CDR3: TGTGCCAGCAGTCAGGACAGGGGGCGACGAACTGAAGCTTTCTTT. This encodes CASSQDRGRRTEAFF.

The chain uses TRBV6-1 and TRBJ1-5, with D uncertain. Looked up from germline, CDR1 is MNHNS and CDR2 is SASEGT. Trimming took 4 bases from V and 16 from J, leaving 11 bases between them. This CDR3 comprises 10 residues. The CDR3 here is CASSAPEKHF. Here the CDR3 DNA reads TGTGCCAGCAGTGCCCCCGAGAAACATTTT.

The CDR3: CASGGQLYEQYF. CDR3 bases: TGTGCCAGCGGGGGACAACTCTACGAGCAGTACTTC. This chain joins TRBV2 and TRBJ2-7, with D possibly matching TRBD1 (6 bases). The V end was cut by 8 bases, the J end by 3 bases, with 11 bases between. The CDR3 runs 12 residues. Germline values: CDR1 SNHLY, CDR2 FYNNEI.

V usage is TRBV27 and J usage is TRBJ1-1; 7 bases match TRBD1. Germline assignment: CDR1 MNHEY and CDR2 SMNVEV (reference sequence). J was trimmed by 9 bases and V by 8 bases; bases with no gene match: 12. The length of the CDR3 is 13 residues. The DNA for the CDR3 is TGTGCCAGCCTTGACGGGGCGGGACAGAAAGCTTTCTTT. It translates to CASLDGAGQKAFF.

V and J are TRBV2 and TRBJ2-3, with D tentatively TRBD2 (5 bases). V was clipped by 2 bases and J by 0 bases, with 12 bases between them. The germline CDR1 and CDR2 sequences are SNHLY and FYNNEI. The CDR3 length is 16 residues. CDR3 amino acids: CASSESGRRSTDTQYF. CDR3 in DNA: TGTGCCAGCAGTGAATCGGGTCGGAGGAGCACAGATACGCAGTATTTT.

The rearrangement uses TRBV18 and TRBJ2-7, with TRBD2 matching over 8 bases. Germline V gene sequence: CDR1 KGHSH, CDR2 LQKENI. The CDR3 is made up of 15 amino acids. J lost 0 bases, V lost 5 bases, and 6 bases had no gene match. The CDR3 DNA is TGTGCCAGCTCATTAAAGCGGGGGAACTCCTACGAGCAGTACTTC. Translation gives CASSLKRGNSYEQYF.

This clone was counted only a few times. The chain couples TRBV27 to TRBJ1-2; 9 bases align to TRBD1. V shed 4 bases, J shed 4 bases, and the junction held 4 bases outside the gene matches. CDR3 length equals 14 residues. Germline CDR1 MNHEY, CDR2 SMNVEV (reference sequence). The CDR3 DNA reads TGTGCCAGCAGTTCGGGGACAGGGTTCTATGGCTACACCTTC. Amino acids: CASSSGTGFYGYTF.

Only a few counts were recorded for this clone. This rearrangement joins TRBV30 to TRBJ2-7; TRBD2 agrees at 8 bases. CDR3 length equals 16 residues. Trimming at V came to 1 base and at J to 4 bases, leaving 12 bases not matched to a gene. Per germline, CDR1 GTSNPN and CDR2 SVGIG (reference sequence). The CDR3 DNA follows: TGTGCCTGGAGTGGCGCGGGAGGACTCCTTAGTTACGAGCAGTACTTC. Translated: CAWSGAGGLLSYEQYF.

This chain uses TRBV9 with TRBJ2-1; 8 nucleotides match TRBD2. V lost 3 bases to trimming and J lost 6 bases; unmatched junction nucleotides: 8. This CDR3 is 15 amino acids long. In germline, CDR1 is SGDLS, CDR2 YYNGEE. CDR3 nucleotide sequence: TGTGCCAGCAGCGCTTGGACTAGCACAGTCAATGAGCAGTTCTTC. It specifies CASSAWTSTVNEQFF.

The V and J genes are TRBV7-2 and TRBJ1-1; D is uncertain. The length of the CDR3 is 15 residues. Germline lookup yields CDR1 SGHTA and CDR2 FQGNSA. V was clipped by 1 base and J by 0 bases, with 9 bases between them. The CDR3 bases are TGTGCCAGCAGCTTAGGAGGCAGCATGAACACTGAAGCTTTCTTT. Amino acid sequence: CASSLGGSMNTEAFF.

The J gene is TRBJ2-7, the V gene TRBV5-1; a weak D match, TRBD2 (7 bases). V lost 4 bases and J 6 bases, leaving 8 bases between the germline ends. CDR3 length: 11 amino acids. Per germline, CDR1 SGHRS and CDR2 YFSETQ. The CDR3 protein is CASSGGAEQYF. DNA of the CDR3: TGCGCCAGCAGCGGGGGGGCCGAGCAGTACTTC.

The chain joins TRBV11-2 to TRBJ1-1; D not resolved. CDR1 is SGHAT, CDR2 FQNNGV, per germline. The CDR3 has 15 residues. V was trimmed by 8 bases and J by 3 bases, leaving 19 bases between them. In DNA form, the CDR3 reads TGTGCCAGCCAAACCCTAGATCACCGGGACACTGAAGCTTTCTTT. It codes for CASQTLDHRDTEAFF.

On this clone itself: The germline gene is not matched at one end of the junction; a read error may be the cause. The gene calls are TRBV7-7 and TRBJ2-7; TRBD1 is a possible D gene (5 bases). This CDR3 contains 13 residues. From germline, CDR1 is SSHAT and CDR2 FNYEAQ (reference sequence). CDR3 bases: TGTGCTAGCAGCATCAAACCGCAGGGTGAGCAGTACTTC. Its translation is CASSIKPQGEQYF.

The chain combines TRBV30 with TRBJ1-2; D is possibly TRBD1 (5 bases). The V gene lost 8 bases and the J gene lost 6 bases, with 16 bases spanning the gap. Germline V lookup: CDR1 GTSNPN, CDR2 SVGIG (reference sequence). This CDR3 is 12 amino acids long. CDR3 protein: CALPRGYDGYTF. In DNA, the CDR3 is TGTGCCCTCCCGCGGGGGTACGATGGCTACACCTTC.

Only one count was recorded for this clone. This chain connects TRBV15 to TRBJ1-5; TRBD1 aligns across 8 bases. With V trimmed by 5 bases and J by 7 bases, 10 bases remained unmatched. The CDR3 length is 15 residues. Germline-derived CDR1 and CDR2 are LNHNV and YYDKDF (reference sequence). The CDR3 spells CATSGPDRVRQPQHF. The CDR3 DNA reads TGTGCCACCAGCGGCCCGGACAGGGTAAGACAGCCCCAGCATTTT.

CDR3 region: CASSLLGLASSYEQYF. The CDR3 DNA follows: TGTGCCAGCAGTTTATTGGGGCTAGCGAGCTCCTACGAGCAGTACTTC. V gene TRBV28 combines with J gene TRBJ2-7; perhaps TRBD2 as D (6 bases). The length of the CDR3 is 16 residues. Germline-derived CDR1 and CDR2 are MDHEN and SYDVKM. V was clipped by 1 base and J by 0 bases, with 13 bases between them.

The V and J genes are TRBV6-7 and TRBJ1-5, with 9 bases fitting TRBD1. TRBV6-7 is an open reading frame, and its role is uncertain. This CDR3 has 16 amino acids. V shed 6 bases, J shed 4 bases, and the junction held 10 bases outside the gene matches. The DNA for the CDR3 is TGTGCCAGCAGCCGGACTTTGGGACAGGGAAATCAGCCCCAGCATTTT. This encodes CASSRTLGQGNQPQHF.

J is TRBJ2-7 and V is TRBV29-1, with TRBD1 matching 7 bases. The CDR3 totals 12 residues. The germline CDR1 and CDR2 sequences are SQVTM and ANQGSEA. The trim removed 8 bases at V and 3 bases at J, leaving 7 bases unmatched. Written as DNA, the CDR3 is TGCAGCATCCGGGACAGCCACTACGAGCAGTACTTC. As protein: CSIRDSHYEQYF.

Points on this clone: This CDR3 is also generated by other DNA sequences in the sample. The chain joins TRBV7-8 to TRBJ1-1; TRBD1 agrees at 8 bases. J gave up 2 bases and V 9 bases, and 14 bases lay outside the gene matches. The CDR3 consists of 16 residues. Germline values: CDR1 SGHVS, CDR2 FQNEAQ. The CDR3 region has the DNA TGTGCCAGTAGAGAACCGGGACAGGATGCAAACACTGAAGCTTTCTTT. It is translated as CASREPGQDANTEAFF.

The V call is TRBV7-6, the J call TRBJ2-1, with 9 bases matching TRBD2. Trimming at V came to 5 bases and at J to 1 base, leaving 15 bases not matched to a gene. The CDR3 runs to 19 residues. Germline lookup yields CDR1 SGHVS and CDR2 FNYEAQ. DNA of the CDR3: TGTGCCAGCAGCCTGCGTAGCGGGGGCGACCCCTGGTCCTACAATGAGCAGTTCTTC. Its protein product is CASSLRSGGDPWSYNEQFF.

The chain has TRBV5-4 and TRBJ2-7, with D maybe TRBD2 (7 bases). The CDR3 sequence is 14 residues long. The V gene's germline CDR1 is SGHNT and CDR2 YYREEE (reference sequence). Trimming stripped 6 bases from V and 4 bases from J, with 17 bases between. CDR3 loop: CASTPFGGAYEQYF. The CDR3 coding sequence is TGTGCCAGCACCCCCTTTGGGGGGGCTTACGAGCAGTACTTC.

This chain uses TRBV7-9 with TRBJ2-1, with D perhaps matching TRBD2 (5 bases). V lost 1 base and J lost 9, with 7 bases in between. This CDR3 is 12 amino acids long. Germline CDR1 SEHNR, CDR2 FQNEAQ (reference sequence). The CDR3 DNA sequence: TGTGCCAGCAGCTTAGGAGGAGGTGAGCAGTTCTTC. This translates into CASSLGGGEQFF.